These T cell receptor beta chains were read from a single sample in a study of human T cells and chemical hapten exposure. TCRdb analysed the RACE reads with MiXCR anew, one entry per CDR3 protein. The repertoire holds approximately 33,000 distinct CDR3 sequences, with 6% to 7.5% as singletons. The material sequenced was whole blood. All receptors derive from a human donor in good health. Some clones in this sample may be carry-over from other donors' samples. Both conserved end residues are part of each CDR3. A D gene is named only where the DNA matches it firmly. Not every row has a clone size; where given, it reads once, few, many or a size class.

d_gene,abundance,j_gene,v_gene,CDR3aa,CDR3nt
.,few,TRBJ1-1,TRBV4-1,CASSQKNGPPEAFF,TGCGCCAGCAGCCAAAAAAATGGGCCCCCTGAAGCTTTCTTT
.,.,TRBJ2-3,TRBV12-3/TRBV12-4,CASTEPNADTQYF,TGTGCCAGCACCGAACCCAATGCAGATACGCAGTATTTT
TRBD2,.,TRBJ2-3,TRBV2,CASIREGFLDTQYF,TGTGCCAGCATCCGGGAGGGCTTCCTAGATACGCAGTATTTT
.,.,TRBJ2-3,TRBV6-9,CASSYSPGKPGQDTQYF,TGTGCCAGCAGTTATTCCCCCGGCAAACCCGGCCAAGATACGCAGTATTTT
.,few,TRBJ2-7,TRBV28,CASRPYMGSYEQYF,TGTGCCAGCAGACCCTACATGGGCTCCTACGAGCAGTACTTC
.,many,TRBJ1-1,TRBV29-1,CSVGEGGGTEAFF,TGCAGCGTTGGTGAGGGGGGAGGCACTGAAGCTTTCTTT
TRBD2,few,TRBJ2-1,TRBV5-1,CASSLAGTSGRCDEQFF,TGCGCCAGCAGCTTGGCTGGAACTAGCGGGAGATGCGATGAGCAGTTCTTC
.,many,TRBJ2-1,TRBV6-1,CASSDSHKGKNEQFF,TGTGCCAGCAGTGATAGTCATAAGGGAAAAAATGAGCAGTTCTTC
TRBD2,few,TRBJ2-3,TRBV20-1,CSAKWTSSTDTQYF,TGCAGTGCTAAGTGGACTAGTAGCACAGATACGCAGTATTTT
TRBD1,many,TRBJ1-4,TRBV20-1,CSARDQWDRRRGKLFF,TGCAGTGCTAGAGATCAATGGGACAGAAGAAGGGGAAAACTGTTTTTT
TRBD1,many,TRBJ1-1,TRBV4-3,CASSQDRPGGEDTEAFF,TGCGCCAGCAGCCAAGATCGGCCAGGGGGCGAGGACACTGAAGCTTTCTTT
TRBD2,many,TRBJ2-1,TRBV2,CASTRDYDNEQFF,TGTGCCAGCACTAGGGACTACGACAATGAGCAGTTCTTC